One sample yielded the 20 T cell receptor beta chains listed below, sequenced in a study of blood T cell repertoires in COVID-19. Assay: immunoSEQ multiplex PCR; the TCRdb copy retains only in-frame clones and omits some. The top ten clones hold 7% to 10% of a sample with some 150,000 clones, around 81% of them seen once. Material for sequencing was peripheral blood. Every receptor here comes from a human donor with acute or convalescent COVID-19. The donor label of this sample is uncertain.

This chain connects TRBV5-4 to TRBJ2-7; the match to TRBD1 covers 8 bases. V shed 3 bases and J 0 bases; nucleotides not matched to a gene: 5. Per germline, CDR1 SGHNT and CDR2 YYREEE (reference sequence). This CDR3 is built from 15 residues. CDR3 amino acids: CASSSGQGTSYEQYF. For the CDR3, the DNA is TGTGCCAGCAGCTCTGGACAGGGAACCTCCTACGAGCAGTACTTC.

The V gene is TRBV30, the J gene TRBJ2-3; tentatively, D is TRBD2 (6 bases). The germline CDR1 and CDR2 sequences are GTSNPN and SVGIG (reference sequence). CDR3 length: 15 amino acids. Trimming stripped 2 bases from V and 6 bases from J, with 18 bases between. The CDR3 DNA reads as TGTGCCTGGAGTTTGGCGGGACGAAGTCGGGATACGCAGTATTTT. Its protein is CAWSLAGRSRDTQYF.

In its sample, this clone was seen a few times. The CDR3 nucleotides read TGTGCCACCAAAAGCGCCGACACCGGGGAGCTGTTTTTT. Its translation is CATKSADTGELFF. The rearrangement uses TRBV24-1 and TRBJ2-2; no clear D gene. Germline lookup yields CDR1 KGHDR and CDR2 SFDVKD. V dropped 8 bases and J dropped 3 bases, with 9 bases sitting between them. This CDR3 spans 13 amino acids.

The chain recombines TRBV24-1 with TRBJ2-5, with TRBD1 matching 10 bases. The CDR3 is 16 amino acids. The V and J ends lost 4 bases and 4 bases, in that order; junction bases with no gene match: 8. CDR1 is KGHDR, CDR2 SFDVKD, per germline. This chain's CDR3 is CATSEGGQGKGETQYF. As DNA, the CDR3 is TGTGCCACCAGTGAAGGGGGACAGGGGAAGGGAGAGACCCAGTACTTC.

The gene calls are TRBV6-5 and TRBJ1-6; TRBD1 matches 8 bases. Germline CDR1 reads MNHEY; CDR2 reads SVGAGI. The CDR3 is 14 residues long. Unmatched junction bases numbered 10, after V lost 8 bases and J lost 10 bases. This CDR3 is CASFDRGQGSPLHF. The DNA of the CDR3 is TGTGCCAGCTTCGACAGGGGCCAGGGCTCACCCCTCCACTTT.

This rearrangement joins TRBV19 to TRBJ1-2; D unresolved. Germline V gene data show CDR1 as LNHDA and CDR2 as SQIVND (reference sequence). This CDR3 has 14 residues. Trimming removed 6 bases at V and 4 bases at J, with 15 bases between. The CDR3 DNA sequence: TGTGCCAGTAGCTTAGCCCAAGGTTCCTATGGCTACACCTTC. This codes for CASSLAQGSYGYTF.

This rearrangement joins TRBV7-8 to TRBJ1-5, with D unclear. Germline CDR1 SGHVS, CDR2 FQNEAQ. This CDR3 contains 18 residues. V was trimmed by 4 bases and J by 0 bases, leaving 19 bases between them. The CDR3 loop reads CASSSVDSRRYSNQPQHF. In DNA, the CDR3 is TGTGCCAGCAGCTCAGTTGACTCACGACGATATAGCAATCAGCCCCAGCATTTT.

J is TRBJ2-5 and V is TRBV20-1; perhaps TRBD1 as D (5 bases). V was pared by 2 bases and J by 12 bases, with 10 bases between. The CDR3 spans 10 residues. Germline CDR1 and CDR2: DFQATT and SNEGSKA (reference sequence). CDR3: CSARTVTEYF. The CDR3 bases are TGCAGTGCTAGAACCGTGACAGAGTACTTC.

This clone has a single count. This chain connects TRBV24-1 to TRBJ2-7; TRBD2 matches 9 bases. CDR1 is KGHDR and CDR2 is SFDVKD in the germline V gene. The CDR3 totals 16 residues. Trimming cost V 2 bases and J 4 bases; bases outside gene matches: 8. CDR3 amino acids: CATSDSTSGRVYEQYF. In nucleotides, the CDR3 is TGTGCCACCAGTGATTCTACTAGCGGGCGGGTGTACGAGCAGTACTTC.

This sequence joins TRBV7-8 and TRBJ1-5; D may be TRBD1 (6 bases). Trimming took 5 bases from V and 0 from J, leaving 17 bases between them. The CDR3 sequence is 17 residues long. Per the germline V gene, CDR1 is SGHVS and CDR2 is FQNEAQ. CDR3: CASSPRQEQFSNQPQHF. For the CDR3, the DNA is TGTGCCAGCAGCCCACGACAGGAACAATTTAGCAATCAGCCCCAGCATTTT. The complete variable domain, with remaining parts taken from reference TRBV7-8 and TRBJ1-5, reads GAGVSQSPRYKVAKRGQDVALRCDPISGHVSLFWYQQALGQGPEFLTYFQNEAQLDKSGLPSDRFFAERPEGSVSTLKIQRTQQEDSAVYLCASSPRQEQFSNQPQHFGDGTRLSIL.

The chain links TRBV2 to TRBJ1-5; 7 positions agree with TRBD1. From germline, CDR1 is SNHLY and CDR2 FYNNEI. This CDR3 contains 15 residues. The J segment lost 7 bases and the V segment lost 1 base, leaving 7 bases of the junction unmatched. The CDR3 is CASSEGRGPLQPQHF. The CDR3 nucleotides are TGTGCCAGCAGTGAAGGGAGGGGGCCTTTACAGCCCCAGCATTTT.

This clone was counted only a few times. The chain has TRBV6-5 and TRBJ1-5; D is unclear. Trimming left V 0 bases short and J 9 bases short, with 9 bases between. Germline V gives CDR1 MNHEY, CDR2 SVGAGI. CDR3 length: 13 residues. This CDR3 reads CASSYSPSWPQHF. The CDR3 DNA reads as TGTGCCAGCAGTTACTCTCCGTCGTGGCCCCAGCATTTT.

The rearrangement links TRBV11-2 to TRBJ2-3; 11 positions agree with TRBD2. Per the germline V gene, CDR1 is SGHAT and CDR2 is FQNNGV. The V and J ends lost 6 bases and 2 bases, in that order; junction bases with no gene match: 10. The CDR3 length is 17 residues. The CDR3 reads CASSGSGTSGPTDTQYF. For the CDR3, the DNA is TGTGCCAGCAGTGGGTCCGGGACTAGCGGTCCCACAGATACGCAGTATTTT.

The rearrangement links TRBV5-1 to TRBJ2-5; D might be TRBD2 (5 bases). CDR3 length: 13 residues. The V gene lost 1 base and the J gene lost 4 bases, with 8 bases spanning the gap. Per the germline V gene, CDR1 is SGHRS and CDR2 is YFSETQ. In nucleotides, the CDR3 is TGCGCCAGCAGCTTGTGGGCGGGAGAGACCCAGTACTTC. It codes for CASSLWAGETQYF.

This clone has just one count. The chain recombines TRBV19 with TRBJ2-3, with D possibly matching TRBD2 (6 bases). V was trimmed by 5 bases and J by 6 bases, leaving 18 bases between them. Germline CDR1 reads LNHDA; CDR2 reads SQIVND (reference sequence). CDR3 size: 15 residues. The CDR3 region is CASSSGLGLRDTQYF. In nucleotides, the CDR3 is TGTGCCAGTAGTTCGGGACTCGGGCTGAGGGATACGCAGTATTTT.

The chain is built from TRBV3-1 (or the pseudogene TRBV3-2) and TRBJ2-7; D is perhaps TRBD1 (6 bases). The CDR3 sequence is 15 residues long. The germline V and J ends were trimmed by 0 bases and 2 bases, with 11 bases remaining between them. Germline V gene sequence: CDR1 LGHDT, CDR2 YNNKEL (reference sequence). CDR3 protein: CASSQDRWGPYEQYF. In DNA form, the CDR3 reads TGTGCCAGCAGCCAAGATAGATGGGGGCCCTACGAGCAGTACTTC.

The V and J genes are TRBV9 and TRBJ2-1; D perhaps matches TRBD1 (6 bases). V lost 5 bases to trimming and J lost 6 bases, with 18 bases between them. There are 15 residues in the CDR3. Per the germline V gene, CDR1 is SGDLS and CDR2 is YYNGEE. The CDR3 protein is CASSTTGTGINEQFF. The CDR3 DNA reads TGTGCCAGCAGTACTACAGGGACGGGGATCAATGAGCAGTTCTTC.

CDR3 sequence reads: CASSPTTGLPLWGYTF. In nucleotides, the CDR3 is TGCGCCAGCAGCCCTACGACAGGGCTCCCACTATGGGGCTACACCTTC. The rearrangement joins TRBV4-1 to TRBJ1-2; TRBD1 agrees at 7 bases. The CDR3 consists of 16 residues. Germline loops: CDR1 MGHRA, CDR2 YSYEKL. Unmatched junction bases numbered 16, after V lost 4 bases and J lost 8 bases.

Concerning this clone: Germline is not matched at one junction end, which may reflect a read error. The chain links TRBV7-2 to TRBJ2-1; 7 bases are a match to TRBD2. The CDR3 is made up of 15 amino acids. The V gene's germline CDR1 is SGHTA and CDR2 FQGNSA. The DNA of the CDR3 is TGTGCCAGCAGCATAGCCGGGACTAACCACAATGAGCAGTTCTTC. As protein: CASSIAGTNHNEQFF. Combining the CDR3 with reference TRBV7-2 and TRBJ2-1 gives the whole variable domain GAGVSQSPSNKVTEKGKDVELRCDPISGHTALYWYRQSLGQGLEFLIYFQGNSAPDKSGLPSDRFSAERTGGSVSTLTIQRTQQEDSAVYLCASSIAGTNHNEQFFGPGTRLTVL.

The chain employs TRBV4-1 and TRBJ2-1, with 7 bases fitting TRBD1. There are 17 residues in the CDR3. Germline V gene lookup returns CDR1 MGHRA and CDR2 YSYEKL. Germline trimming cut 0 bases from V and 2 bases from J; bases unmatched to any gene: 7. CDR3 amino acids: CASSQDRRQGAYNEQFF. Written as DNA, the CDR3 is TGCGCCAGCAGCCAAGATCGAAGGCAGGGGGCCTACAATGAGCAGTTCTTC.